These T cell receptor beta chains were read from a single sample in a study of prognosis after radiotherapy for stage I lung cancer. Using its own MiXCR run on the multiplex PCR reads, TCRdb lists one record per CDR3 protein. The sample consists of roughly 38,000 distinct CDR3 sequences, around 22% of them appearing once. This material consisted of PBMCs, taken before or after stereotactic body radiation therapy (not recorded which). Receptors originate from a donor aged 50 or older with non-small cell lung cancer. The CDR3 runs from the conserved cysteine through the conserved F or W. The D gene is left open where the match is weak. A row's size may be missing; if present it is once, few, many or a size class.

V	size	D	J	CDR3	DNA
TRBV20-1	many	TRBD2	TRBJ2-2	CSASTSGGGAGELFF	TGCAGTGCTAGTACTAGCGGGGGGGGGGCCGGGGAGCTGTTTTTT
TRBV28	many	TRBD2	TRBJ2-1	CASMRLAGGDGEQFF	TGTGCCAGCATGAGACTAGCGGGGGGGGATGGCGAGCAGTTCTTC
TRBV7-8	many	NA	TRBJ2-1	CASSPPRRDEQFF	TGTGCCAGCAGCCCTCCCAGGCGGGATGAGCAGTTCTTC
TRBV7-2	many	NA	TRBJ2-7	CASSSGTTSYEQYF	TGTGCCAGCAGCTCCGGGACCACTTCCTACGAGCAGTACTTC
TRBV28	NA	NA	TRBJ1-5	CASSWDSSGGQPQHF	TGTGCCAGCAGCTGGGACTCATCAGGTGGGCAGCCCCAGCATTTT
TRBV18	many	NA	TRBJ1-5	CASSPQGHQSNQPQHF	TGTGCCAGCTCACCCCAGGGACACCAGAGCAATCAGCCCCAGCATTTT
TRBV20-1	many	TRBD1	TRBJ2-5	CSARGQRSETQYF	TGCAGTGCCAGGGGACAGCGCTCGGAGACCCAGTACTTC
TRBV9	many	NA	TRBJ2-2	CASNGETYTGELFF	TGTGCCAGCAATGGGGAGACCTACACCGGGGAGCTGTTTTTT
TRBV9	many	NA	TRBJ2-1	CASSVEPKSYNEQFF	TGTGCCAGCAGCGTAGAACCCAAATCCTACAATGAGCAGTTCTTC
TRBV20-1	many	TRBD1	TRBJ2-3	CSAFDRGRGTDTQYF	TGCAGTGCTTTCGACAGGGGGCGCGGCACAGATACGCAGTATTTT
TRBV6-4	NA	TRBD2	TRBJ2-2	CASRASGIHRGAVF	TGTGCCAGCAGGGCTAGCGGGATACACCGGGGAGCTGTTTTT
TRBV5-6	many	TRBD1	TRBJ1-2	CASRTGTGRFGASGYTF	TGTGCCAGCAGGACCGGGACAGGGCGATTTGGAGCCTCCGGCTACACCTTC
TRBV4-1	many	TRBD2	TRBJ2-2	CASSRHLAGGSTGELFF	TGCGCCAGCAGCCGCCACCTAGCGGGGGGGAGCACCGGGGAGCTGTTTTTT
TRBV5-1	many	NA	TRBJ2-1	CASKGGISYEQFF	TGCGCCAGCAAAGGCGGGATCTCCTATGAGCAGTTCTTC
TRBV6-2/TRBV6-3	NA	NA	TRBJ2-5	CASSDRQGSQETQYF	TGTGCCAGCAGCGACCGCCAGGGATCCCAAGAGACCCAGTACTTC
TRBV9	many	NA	TRBJ1-2	CASSVEEGVVYGYTF	TGTGCCAGCAGCGTAGAAGAGGGGGTAGTGTATGGCTACACCTTC
TRBV7-2	many	NA	TRBJ2-7	CASSPRSGSEQYF	TGTGCCAGCAGCCCCCGGTCGGGTTCCGAGCAGTACTTC
TRBV28	many	TRBD2	TRBJ2-7	CASSPGLAGTPYEQYF	TGTGCCAGCAGTCCCGGACTAGCGGGGACCCCCTACGAGCAGTACTTC
TRBV6-1	many	NA	TRBJ1-1	CASSEGRWSEAFF	TGTGCCAGCAGTGAGGGCAGGTGGTCTGAAGCTTTCTTT
TRBV19	many	NA	TRBJ2-2	CASSISRTGELFF	TGTGCCAGTAGTATTAGTAGAACCGGGGAGCTGTTTTTT
TRBV11-2	many	NA	TRBJ1-6	CASSYRVGRDSPLHF	TGTGCCAGCAGTTACAGGGTGGGTCGCGATTCACCCCTCCACTTT
TRBV20-1	NA	TRBD2	TRBJ2-2	CSAWTSGSLDTGELFF	TGCAGTGCATGGACTAGCGGGAGTCTGGACACCGGGGAGCTGTTTTTT
TRBV4-1	many	TRBD1	TRBJ1-2	CASSQSQRDRGGRERWYTF	TGCGCCAGCAGCCAATCCCAGAGGGACAGGGGCGGCCGGGAGAGATGGTACACCTTC
TRBV28	many	TRBD1	TRBJ2-6	CASRADRGKSGANVLTF	TGTGCCAGCAGAGCCGACAGGGGAAAATCTGGGGCCAACGTCCTGACTTTC
TRBV25-1	NA	NA	TRBJ2-5	CASSEFRVTSYQETQYF	TGTGCCAGCAGTGAATTCCGGGTCACATCGTACCAAGAGACCCAGTACTTC
TRBV9	NA	TRBD2	TRBJ2-3	CASVGQAGGHTQYF	TGTGCCAGCGTAGGGCAAGCGGGAGGCCATACGCAGTATTTT
TRBV4-1	NA	NA	TRBJ2-4	CASSPITTGTKNIQYF	TGCGCCAGCAGCCCTATCACCACAGGGACCAAAAACATTCAGTACTTC
TRBV28	NA	NA	TRBJ1-2	CASSLWGDDAGYTF	TGTGCCAGCAGTTTATGGGGGGATGATGCTGGGTACACCTTC
TRBV3-1	many	NA	TRBJ1-5	CASSQGLDQPQHF	TGTGCCAGCAGCCAAGGGTTAGATCAGCCCCAGCATTTT
TRBV11-2	NA	NA	TRBJ2-1	CASGLLAGDYNEQFF	TGTGCCAGCGGCTTATTGGCTGGGGATTACAATGAGCAGTTCTTC
TRBV20-1	many	TRBD2	TRBJ2-1	CSAPEGTSGGSEQFF	TGCAGTGCTCCCGAGGGGACTAGCGGGGGGAGTGAGCAGTTCTTC
TRBV20-1	many	TRBD2	TRBJ2-2	CSARGVANTGELFF	TGCAGTGCTCGGGGGGTCGCGAACACCGGGGAGCTGTTTTTT
TRBV30	many	TRBD1	TRBJ1-2	CAWSEGANYGYTF	TGTGCCTGGAGTGAGGGGGCGAACTATGGCTACACCTTC
TRBV6-1	NA	NA	TRBJ2-1	CATSSGYNEQFF	TGTGCCACCTCGAGTGGCTACAATGAGCAGTTCTTC
TRBV6-1	many	NA	TRBJ1-3	CASRAQVSGNTIYF	TGTGCCAGCAGAGCACAGGTCTCTGGAAACACCATATATTTT
TRBV11-1	many	TRBD2	TRBJ2-1	CASSPWGGRNEQFF	TGTGCCAGCAGCCCCTGGGGGGGTAGAAATGAGCAGTTCTTC
TRBV20-1	many	NA	TRBJ1-5	CSASSVSNQPQHF	TGCAGTGCTAGTTCAGTTAGCAATCAGCCCCAGCATTTT
TRBV20-1	many	NA	TRBJ2-2	CSARDRTAGTGTGELFF	TGCAGTGCTAGAGATAGGACAGCCGGAACTGGAACCGGGGAGCTGTTTTTT
TRBV19	NA	TRBD2	TRBJ2-1	CASSVSSGVIDEQFF	TGTGCCAGTAGTGTTTCTAGCGGGGTCATAGATGAGCAGTTCTTC
TRBV6-1	many	NA	TRBJ1-3	CASRTDTFSGNTIYF	TGTGCCAGCAGGACGGACACGTTCTCTGGAAACACCATATATTTT
TRBV24-1	many	NA	TRBJ2-7	CATLDHEQYF	TGTGCCACCCTTGATCACGAGCAGTACTTC
TRBV11-2	many	TRBD2	TRBJ2-3	CASSSSLAGTGTQYF	TGTGCCAGCAGCTCATCACTAGCGGGGACAGGTACGCAGTATTTT
TRBV30	few	NA	TRBJ1-2	CAFTSWGGAERGYTF	TGTGCCTTCACGTCGTGGGGGGGGGCTGAACGGGGCTACACCTTC
TRBV6-1	many	TRBD2	TRBJ2-5	CASSEVPPSGGVGSQETQYF	TGTGCCAGCAGTGAAGTCCCCCCTAGCGGGGGGGTCGGGAGCCAAGAGACCCAGTACTTC
TRBV10-2	few	TRBD1	TRBJ2-7	CASSEWAGGDEQYF	TGCGCCAGCAGTGAATGGGCAGGGGGTGACGAGCAGTACTTC
TRBV28	many	NA	TRBJ2-7	CASSPSGHDRDYEQYF	TGTGCCAGCAGTCCATCGGGACACGATAGGGACTACGAGCAGTACTTC
TRBV20-1	many	TRBD2	TRBJ2-3	CSASRGLAGGKDTQYF	TGCAGTGCTAGCCGAGGGCTAGCGGGAGGTAAAGATACGCAGTATTTT
TRBV6-4	many	NA	TRBJ1-1	CASNPGGEYTEAFF	TGTGCCAGCAACCCCGGAGGGGAGTACACTGAAGCTTTCTTT
TRBV18	few	NA	TRBJ1-1	CASSPGQLNTEAFF	TGTGCCAGCTCACCTGGACAGTTGAACACTGAAGCTTTCTTT
TRBV28	many	NA	TRBJ2-1	CAIGGGYNEQFF	TGTGCCATCGGGGGTGGGTACAATGAGCAGTTCTTC